This record covers a single T cell receptor beta chain. Study processing details: Amplification with reference gene primers provided the estimates of nucleated cell counts. Some clones are missing from TCRdb's copy, which holds only in-frame ones; the method was immunoSEQ multiplex PCR. The DNA was the basis for D and trimming; V, J and clone size are from that table. The sample comprises around 70,000 clones, approximately 90% of which are singletons, and around 5% rests with the top ten. The record originates from a study of blood T cell repertoires in COVID-19. Study in general: Some COVID-19 samples were acute and others convalescent; all came from the United States, Italy and Spain. Sources were T cells, B-cell-depleted T cells, or PBMCs; the material itself was cDNA or gDNA.

Sequencing was done on a sample of peripheral blood. This receptor was taken from a woman aged 55-70 years with active COVID-19.

The CDR3 nucleotides read TGCAGTGCAGGGGCGAACAATGAGCAGTTCTTC. This encodes CSAGANNEQFF. The gene calls are TRBV20-1 and TRBJ2-1, with D perhaps TRBD1 (5 bases). The length of the CDR3 is 11 residues. Trimming removed 6 bases at V and 5 bases at J, with 8 bases between. Germline-derived CDR1 and CDR2 are DFQATT and SNEGSKA (reference sequence).